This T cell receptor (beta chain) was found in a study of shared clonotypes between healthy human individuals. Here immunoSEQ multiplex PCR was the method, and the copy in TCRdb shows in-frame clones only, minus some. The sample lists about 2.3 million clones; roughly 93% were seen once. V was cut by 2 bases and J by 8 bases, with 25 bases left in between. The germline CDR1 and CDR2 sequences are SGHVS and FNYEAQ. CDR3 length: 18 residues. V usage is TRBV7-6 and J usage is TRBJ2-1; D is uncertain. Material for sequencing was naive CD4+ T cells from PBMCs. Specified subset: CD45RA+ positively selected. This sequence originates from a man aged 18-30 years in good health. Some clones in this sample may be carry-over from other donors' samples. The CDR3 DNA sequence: TGTGCCAGCAGCTTATATGGGCCGGACCCCCTGGGTGGCGATGAGCAGTTCTTC. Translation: CASSLYGPDPLGGDEQFF.